This TCR beta chain is drawn from a study of tumor and adjacent non-tumor tissue in lung cancer. As regards this clonotype: Its antigen is as yet unknown.

Study conclusions and caveats: Tumor tissue had significantly higher TCR diversity than normal lung.

This sample's RNA came from whole unsorted tissue. Distant lung tissue was collected more than 3 cm away from the tumor edge. V lost 6 bases, J lost 16 bases, and 28 bases stayed unmatched. The V gene's germline CDR1 is SQVTM and CDR2 ANQGSEA. The CDR3 contains 17 residues. A modified ARM-PCR protocol with three rounds of nested PCR amplified TCRbeta. TCRdb fed the multiplex PCR reads into MiXCR, producing one record per CDR3 protein. The table has some 66,000 distinct CDR3 sequences, around 64% seen once. The sample comprised distant non-tumor lung tissue. This clonotype was obtained from a man between 65 and 80 years old with non-small cell lung cancer. This sequence joins TRBV29-1 and TRBJ1-5; TRBD1 matches 9 bases. CDR3 bases: TGCAGCGTAGACATCGGGACAGGGTGTTCGAGCAATCAGCACCATCATTTT. Amino acids: CSVDIGTGCSSNQHHHF.